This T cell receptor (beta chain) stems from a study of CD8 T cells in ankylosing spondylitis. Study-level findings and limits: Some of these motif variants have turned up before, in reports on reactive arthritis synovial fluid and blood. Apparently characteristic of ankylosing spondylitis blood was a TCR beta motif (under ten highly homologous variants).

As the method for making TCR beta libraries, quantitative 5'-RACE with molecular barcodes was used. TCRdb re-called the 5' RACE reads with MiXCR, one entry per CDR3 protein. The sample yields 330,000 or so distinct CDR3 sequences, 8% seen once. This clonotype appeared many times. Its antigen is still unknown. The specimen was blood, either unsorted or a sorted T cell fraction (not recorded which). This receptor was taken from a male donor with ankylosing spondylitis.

CDR3 sequence: CASTQTVNTEAFF. The CDR3 nucleotides are TGTGCCAGCACCCAAACGGTGAACACTGAAGCTTTCTTT. V usage is TRBV6-2 or TRBV6-3 and J usage is TRBJ1-1; no reliable D call. This CDR3 has 13 residues. Per germline, CDR1 MNHEY and CDR2 SVGEGT. The ends were cut back, 7 bases at V and 0 bases at J, with 9 bases in the middle.